This is a list of T cell receptor beta chains from one sample in a study of blood T cell repertoires in COVID-19. Only in-frame clones appear in the TCRdb table, and some are missing; sequencing was by immunoSEQ multiplex PCR. The repertoire has 90,000 to 150,000 clones, over 60% of them found once; the top ten carry 3% to 4.5%. The sample comprised peripheral blood. These receptors all come from a woman of 80 years or more with acute or convalescent COVID-19. Both conserved end residues are part of each CDR3. The order of the fields is clone size, D gene, J gene, V gene, CDR3 DNA, CDR3 protein. A D gene is named only where the DNA matches it firmly. Some rows mark clone size as missing; the rest say once, few, many or name a class of expanded clone.

clone_size: once; d_call: .; j_call: TRBJ2-1; v_call: TRBV9; cdr3_nt: TGTGCCAGCAGCGTAGCGAGCTCCTACAATGAGCAGTTCTTC; cdr3_aa: CASSVASSYNEQFF
clone_size: .; d_call: TRBD1; j_call: TRBJ1-2; v_call: TRBV19; cdr3_nt: TGTGCCAGTAGTTGGCCAGGGGGGGGCTACACCTTC; cdr3_aa: CASSWPGGGYTF
clone_size: .; d_call: TRBD2; j_call: TRBJ2-1; v_call: TRBV7-9; cdr3_nt: TGTGCCAGCAGCCAGAAAGCGGGACTAGCGGGAGTAGACAATGAGCAGTTCTTC; cdr3_aa: CASSQKAGLAGVDNEQFF
clone_size: few; d_call: .; j_call: TRBJ1-5; v_call: TRBV4-2; cdr3_nt: TGTGCCAGCAGCCAAGATGCGGGGGGCCAGGCGGGACAGCCCCAGCATTTT; cdr3_aa: CASSQDAGGQAGQPQHF
clone_size: .; d_call: TRBD1; j_call: TRBJ1-2; v_call: TRBV18; cdr3_nt: TGTGCCAGCTCAACGGCAGGGGGCTTCGACTATGGCTACACCTTC; cdr3_aa: CASSTAGGFDYGYTF
clone_size: .; d_call: TRBD2; j_call: TRBJ2-3; v_call: TRBV3-1/TRBV3-2; cdr3_nt: TGTGCCAGCAGCCAAGATTGGGCTAGCGGGATGGGGAGTACGCAGTATTTT; cdr3_aa: CASSQDWASGMGSTQYF
clone_size: .; d_call: .; j_call: TRBJ2-2; v_call: TRBV18; cdr3_nt: TGTGCCAGCTCGCGACAGGCCGCGAACACCGGGGAGCTGTTTTTT; cdr3_aa: CASSRQAANTGELFF
clone_size: .; d_call: TRBD2; j_call: TRBJ2-7; v_call: TRBV4-1; cdr3_nt: TGCGCCAGCAGCCTTCGGGGAGGGGTAGCGGGAGTGTACGAGCAGTACTTC; cdr3_aa: CASSLRGGVAGVYEQYF
clone_size: .; d_call: TRBD1; j_call: TRBJ1-2; v_call: TRBV5-1; cdr3_nt: TGCGCCAGCAGCTTGGGTCAGGGGGGTCAATATGGCTACACCTTC; cdr3_aa: CASSLGQGGQYGYTF
clone_size: .; d_call: TRBD1; j_call: TRBJ2-1; v_call: TRBV24-1; cdr3_nt: TGTGCCACCAGTGATCCGAGACAGGGGTCCTACAATGAGCAGTTCTTC; cdr3_aa: CATSDPRQGSYNEQFF
clone_size: .; d_call: .; j_call: TRBJ1-1; v_call: TRBV19; cdr3_nt: TGTGCCAGTGCTGCACAGGTCGACGTGAACACTGAAGCTTTCTTT; cdr3_aa: CASAAQVDVNTEAFF
clone_size: .; d_call: TRBD1; j_call: TRBJ2-7; v_call: TRBV5-6; cdr3_nt: TGTGCCAGCAGCTGGGACAGAGGGGACGAGCAGTACTTC; cdr3_aa: CASSWDRGDEQYF
clone_size: .; d_call: TRBD2; j_call: TRBJ2-3; v_call: TRBV12-5; cdr3_nt: TGTGCTAGTGGCCCTAGCGGGACAAAACCAGATACGCAGTATTTT; cdr3_aa: CASGPSGTKPDTQYF
clone_size: .; d_call: TRBD1; j_call: TRBJ1-2; v_call: TRBV7-9; cdr3_nt: TGTGCCAGCAGCCAACCAAACAGGGGGGACTATGGCTACACCTTC; cdr3_aa: CASSQPNRGDYGYTF
clone_size: .; d_call: .; j_call: TRBJ2-1; v_call: TRBV4-3; cdr3_nt: TGCGCCAGCAGCCAAGGGTTCGGGGGAATAGACAATGAGCAGTTCTTC; cdr3_aa: CASSQGFGGIDNEQFF
clone_size: few; d_call: .; j_call: TRBJ2-5; v_call: TRBV19; cdr3_nt: TGTGCCAGTAGTTTTGGGACTCAAGAGACCCAGTACTTC; cdr3_aa: CASSFGTQETQYF
clone_size: once; d_call: TRBD1; j_call: TRBJ1-2; v_call: TRBV3-1/TRBV3-2; cdr3_nt: TGTGCCAGCAGCCAATTGGGACAGACAGACTATGGCTACACCTTC; cdr3_aa: CASSQLGQTDYGYTF
clone_size: .; d_call: TRBD2; j_call: TRBJ2-1; v_call: TRBV19; cdr3_nt: TGTGCCAGTAGTATCTTGGGCGGGGGGAACAATGAGCAGTTCTTC; cdr3_aa: CASSILGGGNNEQFF
clone_size: .; d_call: .; j_call: TRBJ2-3; v_call: TRBV28; cdr3_nt: TGTGCCAGCAGCTCCGCAGGCTCCGTTACAGATACGCAGTATTTT; cdr3_aa: CASSSAGSVTDTQYF
clone_size: .; d_call: .; j_call: TRBJ1-5; v_call: TRBV28; cdr3_nt: TGTGCCAGCAGTCTCAGGGTTTTCGGCAATCAGCCCCAGCATTTT; cdr3_aa: CASSLRVFGNQPQHF
clone_size: .; d_call: .; j_call: TRBJ2-2; v_call: TRBV12-3/TRBV12-4; cdr3_nt: TGTGCCACAAGACTAGGGAACACCGGGGAGCTGTTTTTT; cdr3_aa: CATRLGNTGELFF
clone_size: .; d_call: .; j_call: TRBJ1-3; v_call: TRBV5-1; cdr3_nt: TGCGCCAGCAGCTTGGTGCCAGGGGTGGACACCATATATTTT; cdr3_aa: CASSLVPGVDTIYF
clone_size: .; d_call: .; j_call: TRBJ1-1; v_call: TRBV6-5; cdr3_nt: TGTGCCAGCAGTTACTCGATCAGGGTTGAAGCTTTCTTT; cdr3_aa: CASSYSIRVEAFF
clone_size: few; d_call: .; j_call: TRBJ1-5; v_call: TRBV2; cdr3_nt: TGTGCCAGCAGTTTAATCCCGACATATGGCAATCAGCCCCAGCATTTT; cdr3_aa: CASSLIPTYGNQPQHF
clone_size: once; d_call: TRBD2; j_call: TRBJ2-1; v_call: TRBV5-6; cdr3_nt: TGTGCCAGCAGCTTTGAACGGGGGACTAGCGGCTACAATGAGCAGTTCTTC; cdr3_aa: CASSFERGTSGYNEQFF
clone_size: .; d_call: .; j_call: TRBJ2-1; v_call: TRBV5-1; cdr3_nt: TGCGCCAGCAGCGCGGGGGCAGTAGAAATCGATGAGCAGTTCTTC; cdr3_aa: CASSAGAVEIDEQFF
clone_size: .; d_call: TRBD2; j_call: TRBJ2-4; v_call: TRBV7-6; cdr3_nt: TGTGCCAGCAGCTCCGGACTAGCGGGGGGGCCCAGCATTCAGTACTTC; cdr3_aa: CASSSGLAGGPSIQYF
clone_size: once; d_call: .; j_call: TRBJ2-3; v_call: TRBV7-9; cdr3_nt: TGTGCCAGCAGCTTAGTGACACCAGTCCCCACAGATACGCAGTATTTT; cdr3_aa: CASSLVTPVPTDTQYF
clone_size: .; d_call: .; j_call: TRBJ1-2; v_call: TRBV4-3; cdr3_nt: TGCGCCAGCAGCCAAGGGGGCGGGGGCTATGGCTACACCTTC; cdr3_aa: CASSQGGGGYGYTF
clone_size: .; d_call: .; j_call: TRBJ2-1; v_call: TRBV12-2; cdr3_nt: TGTGCAAGTCGCTTAGCCAGGGGGCAGTACAATGAGCAGTTCTTC; cdr3_aa: CASRLARGQYNEQFF
clone_size: .; d_call: .; j_call: TRBJ2-5; v_call: TRBV5-1; cdr3_nt: TGCGCCAGCAGCTTGGCACAGGGTCAAGAGACCCAGTACTTC; cdr3_aa: CASSLAQGQETQYF
clone_size: once; d_call: .; j_call: TRBJ2-2; v_call: TRBV7-8; cdr3_nt: TGTGCCAGCAGTCAGACGGGGGGCGCGGGCACCGGGGAGCTGTTTTTT; cdr3_aa: CASSQTGGAGTGELFF
clone_size: few; d_call: .; j_call: TRBJ1-5; v_call: TRBV28; cdr3_nt: TGTGCCAGCAGGACAAACAATCAGCCCCAGCATTTT; cdr3_aa: CASRTNNQPQHF
clone_size: .; d_call: TRBD2; j_call: TRBJ2-1; v_call: TRBV4-1; cdr3_nt: TGCGCCAGCAGCCAAGGGGGAGGTAGCGGGAGATACTACAATGAGCAGTTCTTC; cdr3_aa: CASSQGGGSGRYYNEQFF
clone_size: .; d_call: .; j_call: TRBJ1-2; v_call: TRBV14; cdr3_nt: TGTGCCAGCAGCCAAGATCGAGCAGGGGTCTATGGCTACACCTTC; cdr3_aa: CASSQDRAGVYGYTF
clone_size: .; d_call: TRBD1; j_call: TRBJ1-6; v_call: TRBV5-4; cdr3_nt: TGTGCCAGCAGCATCGGACAGGCGAGCTCCTATAATTCACCCCTCCACTTT; cdr3_aa: CASSIGQASSYNSPLHF
clone_size: once; d_call: .; j_call: TRBJ1-5; v_call: TRBV6-6; cdr3_nt: TGTGCCAGCGGGCACCCTCGAGGCAATCAGCCCCAGCATTTT; cdr3_aa: CASGHPRGNQPQHF
clone_size: few; d_call: .; j_call: TRBJ2-7; v_call: TRBV4-1; cdr3_nt: TGCGCCAGCAGCCAAGAGATTGCAGGGCTTCGGGAGCAGTACTTC; cdr3_aa: CASSQEIAGLREQYF
clone_size: .; d_call: .; j_call: TRBJ2-7; v_call: TRBV12-3/TRBV12-4; cdr3_nt: TGTGCCAGCACTTCGGGGAACGAGCAGTACTTC; cdr3_aa: CASTSGNEQYF
clone_size: .; d_call: .; j_call: TRBJ1-2; v_call: TRBV12-3/TRBV12-4; cdr3_nt: TGTGCCAGCAGTCTCATTGGGGAGGACACCTTC; cdr3_aa: CASSLIGEDTF
clone_size: .; d_call: .; j_call: TRBJ1-2; v_call: TRBV6-5; cdr3_nt: TGTGCCAGCAGTTACTCACGGGGTGACTATGGCTACACCTTC; cdr3_aa: CASSYSRGDYGYTF
clone_size: .; d_call: .; j_call: TRBJ1-5; v_call: TRBV6-2/TRBV6-3; cdr3_nt: TGTGCCAGCAGTTACTCGTGGGGGGGCGGCAATCAGCCCCAGCATTTT; cdr3_aa: CASSYSWGGGNQPQHF
clone_size: once; d_call: TRBD1; j_call: TRBJ1-1; v_call: TRBV18; cdr3_nt: TGTGCCAGCTCCCCGAGGACAGGGAGCATGAACACTGAAGCTTTCTTT; cdr3_aa: CASSPRTGSMNTEAFF
clone_size: .; d_call: .; j_call: TRBJ1-5; v_call: TRBV4-2; cdr3_nt: TGTGCCAGCAGCCAAGATGGTGAGAGCAATCAGCCCCAGCATTTT; cdr3_aa: CASSQDGESNQPQHF
clone_size: once; d_call: .; j_call: TRBJ1-2; v_call: TRBV6-2/TRBV6-3; cdr3_nt: TGTGCCAGCAGTCCCCAGGTTAACTATGGCTACACCTTC; cdr3_aa: CASSPQVNYGYTF
clone_size: once; d_call: .; j_call: TRBJ1-5; v_call: TRBV7-9; cdr3_nt: TGTGCCAGCCCCCAGGGAATCCTAAGCAATCAGCCCCAGCATTTT; cdr3_aa: CASPQGILSNQPQHF
clone_size: .; d_call: .; j_call: TRBJ2-1; v_call: TRBV6-2/TRBV6-3; cdr3_nt: TGTGCCAGCAGCCCCCTAGGGGTCTCATACAATGAGCAGTTCTTC; cdr3_aa: CASSPLGVSYNEQFF
clone_size: few; d_call: .; j_call: TRBJ2-7; v_call: TRBV4-2; cdr3_nt: TGTGCCAGCAGCCAAGGACCTAGCGCCTCCTACGAGCAGTACTTC; cdr3_aa: CASSQGPSASYEQYF
clone_size: once; d_call: TRBD2; j_call: TRBJ2-1; v_call: TRBV7-3; cdr3_nt: TGTGCCAGCAGCTTGGGAGCGGGGGATGAGCAGTTCTTC; cdr3_aa: CASSLGAGDEQFF
clone_size: .; d_call: TRBD1; j_call: TRBJ1-6; v_call: TRBV27; cdr3_nt: TGTGCCAGCAGCCTACAGGGGGCAGGGTCACCCCTCCACTTT; cdr3_aa: CASSLQGAGSPLHF
clone_size: .; d_call: TRBD1; j_call: TRBJ2-1; v_call: TRBV6-6; cdr3_nt: TGTGCCAGCAGTTCCGGGACAGGTGAAAATGAGCAGTTCTTC; cdr3_aa: CASSSGTGENEQFF
clone_size: many; d_call: TRBD1; j_call: TRBJ1-5; v_call: TRBV7-9; cdr3_nt: TGTGCCAGCAGGGACAGGGATCAGCCCCAGCATTTT; cdr3_aa: CASRDRDQPQHF
clone_size: .; d_call: .; j_call: TRBJ1-1; v_call: TRBV5-1; cdr3_nt: TGCGCCAGCAGCTTGGGGGCATCGAACACTGAAGCTTTCTTT; cdr3_aa: CASSLGASNTEAFF
clone_size: .; d_call: .; j_call: TRBJ1-4; v_call: TRBV28; cdr3_nt: TGTGCCAGCAGTCACCTCTCGCAGGGTAATGAAAAACTGTTTTTT; cdr3_aa: CASSHLSQGNEKLFF
clone_size: .; d_call: TRBD1; j_call: TRBJ2-5; v_call: TRBV6-5; cdr3_nt: TGTGCCAGCAGTATCACAGGGGACCCCGAGGTTGGCCAGTACTTC; cdr3_aa: CASSITGDPEVGQYF
clone_size: .; d_call: TRBD2; j_call: TRBJ2-3; v_call: TRBV19; cdr3_nt: TGTGCCAGCTCCGGCGGCGGGGGGCGGCAGTATTTT; cdr3_aa: CASSGGGGRQYF
clone_size: .; d_call: TRBD1; j_call: TRBJ1-5; v_call: TRBV30; cdr3_nt: TGTGCCTGGAGACACGCAGGGGGATTGGGTCAGCCCCAGCATTTT; cdr3_aa: CAWRHAGGLGQPQHF
clone_size: .; d_call: .; j_call: TRBJ1-2; v_call: TRBV7-2; cdr3_nt: TGTGCCAGCAGCGTACAGGGTTTCCGTGGCTACACCTTC; cdr3_aa: CASSVQGFRGYTF
clone_size: .; d_call: TRBD1; j_call: TRBJ2-3; v_call: TRBV18; cdr3_nt: TGTGCCAGCTCACCATTAACCAGGGGGCAGGGTCCAGATACGCAGTATTTT; cdr3_aa: CASSPLTRGQGPDTQYF
clone_size: .; d_call: TRBD1; j_call: TRBJ2-7; v_call: TRBV6-2/TRBV6-3; cdr3_nt: TGTGCCAGCAGCCCAACGCTGGGACAGGGGGCGAACCCCTACGAGCAGTACTTC; cdr3_aa: CASSPTLGQGANPYEQYF